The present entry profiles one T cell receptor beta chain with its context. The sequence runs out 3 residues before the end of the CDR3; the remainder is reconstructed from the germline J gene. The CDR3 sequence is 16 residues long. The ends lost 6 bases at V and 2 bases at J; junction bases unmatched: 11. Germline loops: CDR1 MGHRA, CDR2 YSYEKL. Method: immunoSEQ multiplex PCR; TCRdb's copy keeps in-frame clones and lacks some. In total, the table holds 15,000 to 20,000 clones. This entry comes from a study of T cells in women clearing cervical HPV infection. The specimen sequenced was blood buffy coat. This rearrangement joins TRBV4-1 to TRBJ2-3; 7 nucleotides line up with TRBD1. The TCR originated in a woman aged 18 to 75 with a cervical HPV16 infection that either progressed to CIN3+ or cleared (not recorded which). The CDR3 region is CASRRSGTDNTDTQYF. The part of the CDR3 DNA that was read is TGCGCCAGCAGAAGATCCGGGACAGACAACACAGATACG.